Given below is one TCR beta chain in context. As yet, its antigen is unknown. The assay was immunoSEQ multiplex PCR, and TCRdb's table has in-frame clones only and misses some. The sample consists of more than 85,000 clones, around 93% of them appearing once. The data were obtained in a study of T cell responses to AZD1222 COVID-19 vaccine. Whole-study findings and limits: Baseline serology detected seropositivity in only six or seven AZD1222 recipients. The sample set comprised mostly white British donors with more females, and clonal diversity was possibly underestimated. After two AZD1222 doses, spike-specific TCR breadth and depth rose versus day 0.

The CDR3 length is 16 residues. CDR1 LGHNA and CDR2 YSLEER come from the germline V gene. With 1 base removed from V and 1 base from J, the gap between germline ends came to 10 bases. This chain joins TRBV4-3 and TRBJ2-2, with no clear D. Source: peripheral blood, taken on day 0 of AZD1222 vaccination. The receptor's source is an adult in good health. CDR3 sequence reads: CASSQVLQQNTGELFF. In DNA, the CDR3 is TGCGCCAGCAGCCAAGTCTTACAGCAGAACACCGGGGAGCTGTTTTTT.